Detailed here is one TCR beta chain. The data stem from a study of blood T cell repertoires in COVID-19. Study background: Acute-phase and convalescent COVID-19 samples originated in the United States, Italy and Spain. From T cells, B-cell-depleted T cells, or PBMCs came the material, which was cDNA or gDNA.

Clones were sequenced by immunoSEQ multiplex PCR, and TCRdb holds only the in-frame ones, with some missing. The repertoire includes 200,000 to 300,000 clones, around 90% of them detected once, and 0.7% sits in the top ten. V dropped 7 bases and J dropped 0 bases, with 13 bases sitting between them. The V gene's germline CDR1 is WNHNN and CDR2 SYGVQD (reference sequence). This CDR3 is built from 16 residues. The sequence was collected from a human donor in a cohort sampled during active COVID-19. The J gene is TRBJ1-6, the V gene TRBV10-1; D is uncertain. Sequencing used peripheral blood. For the CDR3, the DNA is TGCGCCAGCACCCCAGGTGGGTTCTCCTATAATTCACCCCTCCACTTT. It translates to CASTPGGFSYNSPLHF.